One sample yielded the 18 T cell receptor beta chains listed below, sequenced in a study of CD8+ T cells in alopecia areata. Treatment noted: oral pan-JAK inhibitor, 5-10 mg twice daily. cDNA serving as the sequencing template came from extracted, reverse transcribed RNA. TCRdb's copy holds only in-frame clones and misses some; the assay was immunoSEQ multiplex PCR. The data show 110,000 to 150,000 clones, about 88% seen once. Sequenced here: CD8+ T cells sorted from blood, sampled at week 4, from a patient treated with tofacitinib. The receptor source for this set is a human donor with alopecia areata.

The chain is built from TRBV2 and TRBJ1-5; unclear D gene. The V end was cut by 0 bases, the J end by 0 bases, with 12 bases between. The CDR3 length is 17 residues. Germline CDR1 and CDR2: SNHLY and FYNNEI. CDR3: CASSEAASVYSNQPQHF. In nucleotides, the CDR3 is TGTGCCAGCAGTGAAGCCGCGTCAGTATATAGCAATCAGCCCCAGCATTTT. Filled out from reference TRBV2 and TRBJ1-5, the complete variable domain reads EPEVTQTPSHQVTQMGQEVILRCVPISNHLYFYWYRQILGQKVEFLVSFYNNEISEKSEIFDDQFSVERPDGSNFTLKIRSTKLEDSAMYFCASSEAASVYSNQPQHFGDGTRLSIL.

A few counts support this clone. This chain uses TRBV29-1 with TRBJ2-7; 7 bases agree with TRBD1. The length of the CDR3 is 13 residues. J lost 0 bases, V lost 7 bases, and 6 bases had no gene match. CDR1 SQVTM and CDR2 ANQGSEA come from the germline V gene. The CDR3 here is CSATGANSYEQYF. CDR3 coding DNA: TGCAGCGCTACAGGGGCGAACTCCTACGAGCAGTACTTC.

This clone was seen once. This rearrangement joins TRBV23-1 to TRBJ2-7; 10 bases line up with TRBD1. TRBV23-1 is labeled an ORF, and its function is uncertain. This CDR3 comprises 16 residues. The J segment lost 1 base and the V segment lost 6 bases, leaving 9 bases of the junction unmatched. For the CDR3, the DNA is TGCGCCAGCAGCCGTGACCGGGACAGGGGTTCCTACGAGCAGTACTTC. Protein sequence: CASSRDRDRGSYEQYF.

This chain connects TRBV30 to TRBJ1-1; 9 bases align to TRBD1. Germline V gives CDR1 GTSNPN, CDR2 SVGIG (reference sequence). The V segment lost 5 bases and the J segment 8 bases; nucleotides outside the gene matches: 9. There are 13 residues in the CDR3. CDR3 DNA: TGTGCCTGGGGACAGGGGCGGTACCTAGAAGCTTTCTTT. Its protein is CAWGQGRYLEAFF.

This clone came up a few times. The CDR3 DNA reads as TGCAGCGTTGAAGATAGGGACACCGTCACAGATACGCAGTATTTT. It is translated as CSVEDRDTVTDTQYF. The J gene is TRBJ2-3, the V gene TRBV29-1, with D possibly matching TRBD1 (6 bases). This CDR3 spans 15 amino acids. CDR1 is SQVTM, CDR2 ANQGSEA, per germline. The V end was cut by 0 bases, the J end by 2 bases, with 12 bases between.

This clone showed up just once. The chain employs TRBV5-1 and TRBJ1-1; D gene unclear. Looked up from germline, CDR1 is SGHRS and CDR2 is YFSETQ. The CDR3 covers 15 residues. Trimming removed 4 bases from V and 5 bases from J, with 18 bases in between. CDR3 sequence (DNA): TGCGCCAGCAGCCCGGAGACCGGCCAGAGAACTGAAGCTTTCTTT. Its protein is CASSPETGQRTEAFF.

The chain combines TRBV30 with TRBJ2-2, with 12 bases identical to TRBD1. Germline-derived CDR1 and CDR2 are GTSNPN and SVGIG (reference sequence). Trimming at V came to 3 bases and at J to 6 bases, leaving 11 bases not matched to a gene. CDR3 size: 17 residues. The CDR3, as DNA: TGTGCCTGGAGACGACGCCGGGACAGGGGGCAATCCGGGGAGCTGTTTTTT. Protein: CAWRRRRDRGQSGELFF.

The chain joins TRBV14 to TRBJ2-5, with unresolved D. The germline V and J ends were trimmed by 3 bases and 1 base, with 3 bases remaining between them. The CDR3 is made up of 12 amino acids. The germline V gene encodes CDR1 SGHDN and CDR2 FVKESK. CDR3 sequence (DNA): TGTGCCAGCAGCCACAGCCAAGAGACCCAGTACTTC. The encoded protein is CASSHSQETQYF.

This chain links TRBV27 with TRBJ2-1; D may be TRBD2 (5 bases). V was cut by 6 bases and J by 9 bases, with 18 bases left in between. This CDR3 comprises 14 residues. The germline CDR1 and CDR2 sequences are MNHEY and SMNVEV (reference sequence). CDR3 nucleotides: TGTGCCAGCAGCTATGCCCGGGTCAGCGGTGAGCAGTTCTTC. As protein: CASSYARVSGEQFF.

The rearrangement uses TRBV19 and TRBJ2-6; D is unresolved. Per germline, CDR1 LNHDA and CDR2 SQIVND (reference sequence). This CDR3 contains 14 residues. Between the trimmed V and J ends, which lost 10 bases and 5 bases, there was a span of 15 bases. The CDR3 region has the DNA TGTGCCACCGCTTGGGTGGCTAGGGCCAACGTCCTGACTTTC. Translation: CATAWVARANVLTF.

V usage is TRBV29-1 and J usage is TRBJ2-1; 9 positions agree with TRBD2. The CDR3 consists of 16 residues. Germline CDR1 and CDR2: SQVTM and ANQGSEA. V dropped 3 bases and J dropped 9; count of bases not matched to a gene: 15. CDR3 in amino acids: CSVEFQASGIVREQFF. CDR3 DNA sequence: TGCAGCGTTGAGTTCCAGGCTAGCGGGATAGTACGTGAGCAGTTCTTC.

The chain links TRBV29-1 to TRBJ2-1; D gene unclear. V gave up 4 bases and J gave up 0 bases, with 13 bases separating them. The germline gives CDR1 SQVTM, CDR2 ANQGSEA. This CDR3 is 15 amino acids long. The CDR3 loop is CSVVGQSSSYNEQFF. The CDR3 region has the DNA TGCAGCGTTGTCGGTCAGTCCTCCTCCTACAATGAGCAGTTCTTC.

This chain links TRBV18 with TRBJ2-1, with D maybe TRBD2 (6 bases). Germline V CDR1 and CDR2: KGHSH, LQKENI. The CDR3 consists of 16 residues. The V end lost 0 bases, the J end lost 4 bases, and 13 bases lay between the germline ends. The CDR3 loop reads CASSPPEGQSYNEQFF. The CDR3 DNA sequence: TGTGCCAGCTCACCACCGGAGGGTCAGAGTTACAATGAGCAGTTCTTC.

The chain recombines TRBV4-1 with TRBJ2-7, with a possible D match to TRBD2 (5 bases). The CDR3 covers 16 residues. CDR1 is MGHRA, CDR2 YSYEKL, per germline. Trimming shortened V by 2 bases and J by 0 bases, and 14 bases separated the two germline ends. CDR3 region: CASSQTSAGSSYEQYF. DNA of the CDR3: TGCGCCAGCAGCCAAACCAGCGCGGGTAGCTCCTACGAGCAGTACTTC.

The rearrangement joins TRBV9 to TRBJ2-1, with 8 bases identical to TRBD1. V was pared by 3 bases and J by 6 bases, with 8 bases of the junction left unmatched. This CDR3 has 15 residues. Germline V lookup: CDR1 SGDLS, CDR2 YYNGEE. The DNA of the CDR3 is TGTGCCAGCAGCGCATCCGGGACAGGCCGCAATGAGCAGTTCTTC. This encodes CASSASGTGRNEQFF.

This clone was found once. V and J are TRBV5-1 and TRBJ2-3, with D uncertain. The CDR3 is 11 residues long. Germline-derived CDR1 and CDR2 are SGHRS and YFSETQ. V lost 4 bases, J lost 5 bases, and 5 bases lay in between. The DNA for the CDR3 is TGCGCCAGCAGCCAAAGAGATACGCAGTATTTT. Its protein product is CASSQRDTQYF.

The chain is built from TRBV9 and TRBJ2-7; the D call may be TRBD1 or TRBD2 (5 bases each). From germline, CDR1 is SGDLS and CDR2 YYNGEE. The CDR3 has 14 residues. V gave up 4 bases and J gave up 7 bases, with 18 bases separating them. The CDR3 DNA follows: TGTGCCAGCAGCAGACGGGACCGCGGTTCGGAGCAGTACTTC. As protein: CASSRRDRGSEQYF.

The chain links TRBV7-8 to TRBJ2-1; the match to TRBD2 covers 7 bases. V dropped 2 bases and J dropped 0; count of bases not matched to a gene: 13. The germline V gene has CDR1 SGHVS and CDR2 FQNEAQ. The CDR3 has 19 amino acids. DNA of the CDR3: TGTGCCAGCAGCTTACGAAGTGGGGGGGTCAACTCCTCCTACAATGAGCAGTTCTTC. It is translated as CASSLRSGGVNSSYNEQFF.